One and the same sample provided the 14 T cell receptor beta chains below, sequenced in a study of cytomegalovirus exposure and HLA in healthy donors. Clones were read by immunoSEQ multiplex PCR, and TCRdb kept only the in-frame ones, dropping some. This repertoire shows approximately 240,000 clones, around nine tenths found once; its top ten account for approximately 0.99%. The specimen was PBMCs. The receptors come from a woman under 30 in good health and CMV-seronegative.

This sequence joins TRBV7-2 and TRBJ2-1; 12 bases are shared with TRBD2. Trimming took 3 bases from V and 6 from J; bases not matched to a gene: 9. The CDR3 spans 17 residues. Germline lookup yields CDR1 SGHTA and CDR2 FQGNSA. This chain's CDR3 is CASSLPSGRAFCNEQFF. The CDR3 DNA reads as TGTGCCAGCAGCTTGCCTAGCGGGAGGGCCTTTTGCAATGAGCAGTTCTTC.

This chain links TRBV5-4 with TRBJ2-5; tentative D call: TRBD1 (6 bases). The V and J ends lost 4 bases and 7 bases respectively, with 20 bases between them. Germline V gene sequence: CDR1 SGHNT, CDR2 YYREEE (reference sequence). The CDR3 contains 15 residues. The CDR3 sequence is CASSPVKGVKGTQYF. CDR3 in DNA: TGTGCCAGCAGCCCCGTGAAGGGGGTGAAGGGGACCCAGTACTTC.

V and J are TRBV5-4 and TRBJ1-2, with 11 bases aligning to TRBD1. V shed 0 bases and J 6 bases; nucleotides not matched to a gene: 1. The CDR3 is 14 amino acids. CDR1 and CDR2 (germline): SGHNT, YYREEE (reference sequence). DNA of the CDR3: TGTGCCAGCAGCTTGGGGACAGGGGGCGATGGCTACACCTTC. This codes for CASSLGTGGDGYTF.

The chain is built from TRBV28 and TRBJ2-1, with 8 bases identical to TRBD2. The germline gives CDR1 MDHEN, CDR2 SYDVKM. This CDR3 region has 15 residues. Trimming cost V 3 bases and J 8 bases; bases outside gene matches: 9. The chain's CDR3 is CASSFPLAGKDEQFF. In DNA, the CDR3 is TGTGCCAGCAGTTTTCCTTTAGCGGGAAAAGATGAGCAGTTCTTC. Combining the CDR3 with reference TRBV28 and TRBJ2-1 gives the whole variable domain DVKVTQSSRYLVKRTGEKVFLECVQDMDHENMFWYRQDPGLGLRLIYFSYDVKMKEKGDIPEGYSVSREKKERFSLILESASTNQTSMYLCASSFPLAGKDEQFFGPGTRLTVL.

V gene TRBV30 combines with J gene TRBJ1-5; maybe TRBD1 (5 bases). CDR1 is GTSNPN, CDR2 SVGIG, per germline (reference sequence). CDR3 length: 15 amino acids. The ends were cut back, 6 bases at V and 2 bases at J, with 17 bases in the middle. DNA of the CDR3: TGTGCCTGCAATCAGGGTGCTGTAGGCAATCAGCCCCAGCATTTT. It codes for CACNQGAVGNQPQHF.

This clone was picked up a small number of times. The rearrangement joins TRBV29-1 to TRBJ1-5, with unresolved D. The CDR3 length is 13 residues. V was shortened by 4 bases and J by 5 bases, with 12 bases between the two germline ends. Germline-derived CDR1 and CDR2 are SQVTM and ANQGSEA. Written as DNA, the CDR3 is TGCAGCGTTGTTCGCAGTAATGATCAGCCCCAGCATTTT. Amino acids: CSVVRSNDQPQHF.

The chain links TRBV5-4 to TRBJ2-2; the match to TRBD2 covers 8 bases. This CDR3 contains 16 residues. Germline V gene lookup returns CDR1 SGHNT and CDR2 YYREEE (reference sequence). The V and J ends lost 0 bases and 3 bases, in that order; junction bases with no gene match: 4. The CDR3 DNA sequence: TGTGCCAGCAGCTTGGGCAGCGGGAGCTACACCGGGGAGCTGTTTTTT. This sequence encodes CASSLGSGSYTGELFF. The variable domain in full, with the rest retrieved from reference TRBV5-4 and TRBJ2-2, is ETGVTQSPTHLIKTRGQQVTLRCSSQSGHNTVSWYQQALGQGPQFIFQYYREEENGRGNFPPRFSGLQFPNYSSELNVNALELDDSALYLCASSLGSGSYTGELFFGEGSRLTVL.

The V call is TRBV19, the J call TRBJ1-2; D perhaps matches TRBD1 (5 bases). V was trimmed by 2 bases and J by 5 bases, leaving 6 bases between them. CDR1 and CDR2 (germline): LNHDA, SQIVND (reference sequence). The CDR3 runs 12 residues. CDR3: CASSIQGYGYTF. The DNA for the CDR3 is TGTGCCAGTAGTATACAGGGATATGGCTACACCTTC.

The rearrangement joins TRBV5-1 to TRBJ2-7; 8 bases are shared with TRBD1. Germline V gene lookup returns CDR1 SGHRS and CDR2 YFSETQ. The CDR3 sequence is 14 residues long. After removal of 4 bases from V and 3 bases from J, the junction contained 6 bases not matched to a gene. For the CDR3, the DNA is TGCGCCAGCAGCCACGGGACAGGAGACTACGAGCAGTACTTC. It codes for CASSHGTGDYEQYF.

The CDR3 loop reads CSVGEGQLLGGYTF. In nucleotides, the CDR3 is TGCAGCGTTGGGGAGGGGCAGTTGCTGGGTGGCTACACCTTC. V usage is TRBV29-1 and J usage is TRBJ1-2; D is perhaps TRBD1 (5 bases). The length of the CDR3 is 14 residues. Germline assignment: CDR1 SQVTM and CDR2 ANQGSEA. V shed 4 bases and J shed 7 bases, with 19 bases lying between them.

The CDR3 DNA reads as TGTGCCAGCAGTTTAACAGGGAGTGGCGGCTACACCTTC. Amino acids: CASSLTGSGGYTF. The rearrangement joins TRBV27 to TRBJ1-2, with D perhaps TRBD1 (6 bases). Germline-derived CDR1 and CDR2 are MNHEY and SMNVEV (reference sequence). CDR3 length: 13 residues. V lost 2 bases to trimming and J lost 8 bases, with 12 bases between them.

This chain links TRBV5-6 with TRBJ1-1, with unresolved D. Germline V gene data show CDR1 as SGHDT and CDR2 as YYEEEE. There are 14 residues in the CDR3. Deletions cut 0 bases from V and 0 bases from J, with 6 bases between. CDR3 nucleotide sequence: TGTGCCAGCAGCTTGGCAGATATGAACACTGAAGCTTTCTTT. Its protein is CASSLADMNTEAFF.

The CDR3 loop reads CASSPRGNTEAFF. The CDR3 DNA reads as TGTGCCAGCAGCCCTCGAGGGAACACTGAAGCTTTCTTT. The chain carries TRBV9 and TRBJ1-1, with no clear D. Looked up from germline, CDR1 is SGDLS and CDR2 is YYNGEE. The CDR3 consists of 13 residues. Between the trimmed V and J ends, which lost 4 bases and 1 base, there was a span of 8 bases.

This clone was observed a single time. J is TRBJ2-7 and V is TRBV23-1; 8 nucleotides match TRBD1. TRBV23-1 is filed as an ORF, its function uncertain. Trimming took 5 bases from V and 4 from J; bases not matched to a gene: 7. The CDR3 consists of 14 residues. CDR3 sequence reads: CASSTRQGWYEQYF. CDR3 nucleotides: TGCGCCAGCAGTACGCGACAGGGGTGGTACGAGCAGTACTTC.